This TCR beta chain was retrieved from a study of blood T cells in healthy people across ages. It was with a sample-barcoded 5' primer and a J-beta primer mix that a second PCR of roughly 7 to 12 cycles was run. TCRdb called the 5' RACE reads again in MiXCR, with one record for every CDR3 protein. Of roughly 800,000 distinct CDR3 sequences listed, 25% were seen once; the top ten hold roughly 3.5%. These data were also filed under a second study, of T cells of mothers and their children. From that study: Samples came from three healthy Caucasian mothers and their six children.

The sequenced material came from blood. The receptor was isolated from a boy younger than 18 in good health.

CDR3 region: CATSRRQDLSGANVLTF. The CDR3 DNA reads TGTGCCACCAGCAGGCGACAGGACCTCTCTGGGGCCAACGTCCTGACTTTC. The J gene is TRBJ2-6, the V gene TRBV15, with a tentative D call TRBD1 (6 bases). The ends were cut back, 3 bases at V and 0 bases at J, with 12 bases in the middle. Germline CDR1 reads LNHNV; CDR2 reads YYDKDF (reference sequence). The CDR3 loop spans 17 amino acids.